The rows below give T cell receptor beta chains drawn from one sample of a study of blood T cell repertoires in COVID-19. The protocol was immunoSEQ multiplex PCR, while the TCRdb copy is restricted to in-frame clones and leaves out a portion. The sample records roughly 190,000 clones, more than 85% being singletons. The sequenced sample consisted of peripheral blood. These receptor sequences come from a man aged 25 to 40 with acute or convalescent COVID-19. The CDR3 runs from the conserved cysteine through the conserved F or W. Fields, in order: J gene, clone size, V gene, D gene, CDR3 protein, CDR3 DNA. A D gene is named only where the DNA matches it firmly. Rows may omit the clone size; those that give it use once, few, many or a size class.

J gene: TRBJ1-2; clone size: NA; V gene: TRBV28; D gene: NA; CDR3 protein: CASSSPGATNGYTF; CDR3 DNA: TGTGCCAGCAGTTCGCCAGGGGCGACCAATGGCTACACCTTC
J gene: TRBJ1-1; clone size: NA; V gene: TRBV18; D gene: NA; CDR3 protein: CASSRQTGRGKNTEAFF; CDR3 DNA: TGTGCCAGCTCACGTCAGACAGGCCGGGGAAAGAACACTGAAGCTTTCTTT
J gene: TRBJ2-5; clone size: NA; V gene: TRBV5-1; D gene: NA; CDR3 protein: CASSLGASETQYF; CDR3 DNA: TGCGCCAGCAGCTTGGGAGCCTCGGAGACCCAGTACTTC
J gene: TRBJ1-2; clone size: NA; V gene: TRBV3-1/TRBV3-2; D gene: NA; CDR3 protein: CASSKTRGAINYGYTF; CDR3 DNA: TGTGCCAGCAGTAAAACCCGGGGGGCTATTAACTATGGCTACACCTTC
J gene: TRBJ2-3; clone size: NA; V gene: TRBV6-2/TRBV6-3; D gene: TRBD2; CDR3 protein: CASSQLAGYTDTQYF; CDR3 DNA: TGTGCCAGCAGTCAACTAGCGGGGTACACAGATACGCAGTATTTT
J gene: TRBJ1-4; clone size: once; V gene: TRBV2; D gene: NA; CDR3 protein: CASSDGRDGEKLFF; CDR3 DNA: TGTGCCAGCAGTGATGGCAGGGATGGTGAAAAACTGTTTTTT
J gene: TRBJ2-5; clone size: few; V gene: TRBV19; D gene: NA; CDR3 protein: CASSIAPGLLKETQYF; CDR3 DNA: TGTGCCAGTAGTATAGCCCCGGGACTCCTAAAAGAGACCCAGTACTTC
J gene: TRBJ2-3; clone size: NA; V gene: TRBV11-3; D gene: TRBD2; CDR3 protein: CASSRTSRRTDTQYF; CDR3 DNA: TGTGCCAGCAGTCGGACTAGCAGACGCACAGATACGCAGTATTTT
J gene: TRBJ2-3; clone size: NA; V gene: TRBV6-5; D gene: TRBD2; CDR3 protein: CAIRTGLAASDTQYF; CDR3 DNA: TGTGCCATCAGGACGGGACTAGCTGCCTCAGATACGCAGTATTTT
J gene: TRBJ1-3; clone size: few; V gene: TRBV5-4; D gene: NA; CDR3 protein: CASSLATSGNTIYF; CDR3 DNA: TGTGCCAGCAGCTTGGCGACATCTGGAAACACCATATATTTT
J gene: TRBJ1-2; clone size: NA; V gene: TRBV6-1; D gene: NA; CDR3 protein: CASSEWSGRLYGYTF; CDR3 DNA: TGTGCCAGCAGTGAATGGTCAGGGCGCCTCTATGGCTACACCTTC